Below, one TCR beta chain is given with its context. Germline loops: CDR1 SGHNT, CDR2 YYREEE (reference sequence). The V end lost 0 bases, the J end lost 0 bases, and 5 bases lay between the germline ends. The CDR3 is made up of 14 amino acids. The assay was immunoSEQ multiplex PCR, and TCRdb's table has in-frame clones only and misses some. The data hold 70,000 to 90,000 clones, with roughly 90% observed a single time. These data are taken from a study of blood T cell repertoires in COVID-19. As for the study in general: T cells, B-cell-depleted T cells, or PBMCs provided the cDNA or gDNA that served as material.

This TCR derives from a human donor in a cohort sampled during active COVID-19. The sequenced material came from peripheral blood. V is TRBV5-4 and J is TRBJ2-3; D unclear. Here the CDR3 reads CASSLVGSTDTQYF. In DNA form, the CDR3 reads TGTGCCAGCAGCTTGGTTGGCAGCACAGATACGCAGTATTTT.